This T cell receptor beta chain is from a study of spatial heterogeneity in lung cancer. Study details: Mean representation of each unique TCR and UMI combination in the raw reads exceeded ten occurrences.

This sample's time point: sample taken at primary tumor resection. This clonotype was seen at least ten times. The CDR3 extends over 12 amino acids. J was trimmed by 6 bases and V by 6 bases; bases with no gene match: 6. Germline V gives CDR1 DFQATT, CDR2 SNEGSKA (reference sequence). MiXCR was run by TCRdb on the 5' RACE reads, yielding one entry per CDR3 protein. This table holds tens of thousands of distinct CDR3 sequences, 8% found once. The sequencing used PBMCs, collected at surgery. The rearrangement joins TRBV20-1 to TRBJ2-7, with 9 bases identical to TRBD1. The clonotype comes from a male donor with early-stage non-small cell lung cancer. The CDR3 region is CSASDRGTEQYF. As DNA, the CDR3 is TGCAGTGCCTCGGACAGGGGTACCGAGCAGTACTTC.